This TCR beta chain derives from a study of regulatory T cells in long-lasting Graves disease. Findings and limits, study-wide: Those with persistent Graves' had less TCR diversity than newly diagnosed patients.

The germline V gene has CDR1 MGHRA and CDR2 YSYEKL. Trimming removed 1 base at V and 7 bases at J, with 7 bases between. The CDR3 has 12 residues. Building of the TCR beta libraries involved iRepertoire HTBI primers and Arm-PCR of CDR3 regions. TCRdb reprocessed the multiplex PCR reads with MiXCR, giving one entry per CDR3 protein. This table has roughly 500,000 distinct CDR3 sequences, 12% appearing once. Points on this clonotype: The antigen is not known.

Time point noted: newly diagnosed GD, antithyroid drugs for less than 3 months. With RNA extracted from PBMCs as input, the TCR library was made. These data were also reused for a study on T cells in Graves' hyperthyroidism and ophthalmopathy. That work adds: A set of HTBI primers served as the primers for a first-round RT-PCR of the TCR CDR3. Most clonotypes expanded in the thyroid (above 0.001) were also present in blood.

The J gene is TRBJ1-2, the V gene TRBV4-1, with a weak D call TRBD1 (5 bases). The material was peripheral blood mononuclear cells (PBMCs), obtained at new diagnosis, from a patient treated with antithyroid drugs. This TCR was sampled from a woman in her twenties or thirties with Graves disease. CDR3: CASSQVRAGYTF. CDR3 nucleotides: TGCGCCAGCAGCCAAGTCAGGGCTGGCTACACCTTC.